A selection of T cell receptor beta chains follows, all from one sample in a study of cytomegalovirus exposure and HLA in healthy donors. Profiling relied on immunoSEQ multiplex PCR, and the TCRdb table lists in-frame clones only, not all of them. The profile shows 150,000 or so clones, over 70% of them singletons. Input material: PBMCs. These TCRs come from a man aged 30 to 39 in good health and CMV-seronegative. Both conserved end residues are part of each CDR3. D genes are given only for firm matches. A row's size may be missing; if present it is once, few, many or a size class.

v_call,d_call,j_call,clone_size,cdr3_nt,cdr3_aa
TRBV9,TRBD1,TRBJ1-1,NA,TGTGCCAGCAGCGTAAGGGGACAGGGTGAAGCTTTCTTT,CASSVRGQGEAFF
TRBV25-1,TRBD1,TRBJ1-2,NA,TGTGCCAGCAGTAGGACAGGACCGACTAACTATGGCTACACCTTC,CASSRTGPTNYGYTF
TRBV28,NA,TRBJ1-5,few,TGTGCCAGCAGTTTACTGAGTAATCAGCCCCAGCATTTT,CASSLLSNQPQHF
TRBV18,TRBD1,TRBJ1-1,NA,TGTGCCAGCTCCCCAGGGGGCAGGGGGAACACTGAAGCTTTCTTC,CASSPGGRGNTEAFF
TRBV4-2,TRBD1,TRBJ2-7,NA,TGTGCCAGCAGCCAAGAAGGGACAGCATCCTACGAGCAGTACTTC,CASSQEGTASYEQYF
TRBV6-1,TRBD1,TRBJ2-7,few,TGTGCCAGCAGTACCAGATCGGGACAGTACTACGAGCAGTACTTC,CASSTRSGQYYEQYF
TRBV9,TRBD1,TRBJ2-1,NA,TGTGCCAGCAGCTCTCGACAGGGAGCCAATGAGCAGTTCTTC,CASSSRQGANEQFF
TRBV7-9,TRBD1,TRBJ1-2,NA,TGTGCCAGCAGCTTACAGGGGGCTCAAGGCTACACCTTC,CASSLQGAQGYTF
TRBV18,NA,TRBJ1-5,few,TGTGCCAGCTCACCGACAGATAGCAATCAGCCCCAGCATTTT,CASSPTDSNQPQHF
TRBV29-1,TRBD1,TRBJ2-3,NA,TGCAGCGCAACCCAGGGGGCGCCCCGGACAGATACGCAGTATTTT,CSATQGAPRTDTQYF
TRBV18,NA,TRBJ2-7,once,TGTGCCAGCTCCGCGGGGCAGGGCTACGAGCAGTACTTC,CASSAGQGYEQYF
TRBV7-2,NA,TRBJ1-2,NA,TGTGCCAGCAGCTTAGCGCAGGGTGGCTACACCTTC,CASSLAQGGYTF
TRBV7-2,TRBD2,TRBJ2-1,NA,TGTGCCAGCAGCCCTTCAGGGACTAGCGGGGTTTACAATGAGCAGTTCTTC,CASSPSGTSGVYNEQFF
TRBV18,NA,TRBJ2-3,NA,TGTGCCAGCTCATTAAGGGGGACCGGAGATACGCAGTATTTT,CASSLRGTGDTQYF
TRBV5-1,TRBD1,TRBJ2-3,few,TGCGCCAGCAGTTGGGGACAGAAAAGGGATACGCAGTATTTT,CASSWGQKRDTQYF
TRBV6-5,NA,TRBJ1-2,few,TGTGCCAGCAGTTACTCGAGGACGGGGGTCAACTATGGCTACACCTTC,CASSYSRTGVNYGYTF
TRBV6-5,TRBD2,TRBJ2-1,NA,TGTGCCAGCAGACTAGCGGGGTCGTATGAGCAGTTCTTC,CASRLAGSYEQFF
TRBV28,TRBD1,TRBJ1-2,NA,TGTGCCAGCAGTTCCGGACAGGGAGGCGGGGGCTACACCTTC,CASSSGQGGGGYTF
TRBV9,NA,TRBJ2-3,NA,TGTGCCAGCAGCGGTAGCGTGACAGGCGCAGATACGCAGTATTTT,CASSGSVTGADTQYF
TRBV4-1,NA,TRBJ2-7,few,TGTGCCAGCAGCCAAGGGGGGCACGAGCAGTACTTC,CASSQGGHEQYF
TRBV7-2,TRBD2,TRBJ2-7,NA,TGTGCCAGCAGCCAGCGGGGGGGGCGGGTCTCCGAGCAGTACTTC,CASSQRGGRVSEQYF
TRBV2,NA,TRBJ1-2,few,TGTGCCAGCAGTTCAGACATATTCTATGGCTACACCTTC,CASSSDIFYGYTF
TRBV19,NA,TRBJ1-5,NA,TGTGCCAGTAGTATCGCCCAGAGCAATCAGCCCCAGCATTTT,CASSIAQSNQPQHF
TRBV19,TRBD1,TRBJ2-7,once,TGTGCCAGTAGTATGTGGGACAGTTCCTACGAGCAGTACTTC,CASSMWDSSYEQYF
TRBV19,NA,TRBJ1-6,NA,TGTGCCAGTAGTATAGACAGGGGCTCACCCCTCCACTTT,CASSIDRGSPLHF
TRBV15,TRBD2,TRBJ2-7,NA,TGTGCCACCAGCAGGGACCCGGGCCCCGGGAGGGAGCAGTACTTC,CATSRDPGPGREQYF
TRBV6-1,NA,TRBJ1-4,NA,TGTGCCAGCAGCCGCAGAGGGGAAAAACTGTTTTTT,CASSRRGEKLFF
TRBV30,NA,TRBJ1-1,NA,TGTGCCTGGAGTCTCCGGGGAAACACTGAAGCTTTCTTT,CAWSLRGNTEAFF
TRBV19,TRBD1,TRBJ1-5,NA,TGTGCCAGTAGTAGACAGGGGGGCGTTAGCAATCAGCCCCAGCATTTT,CASSRQGGVSNQPQHF
TRBV5-6,NA,TRBJ2-2,once,TGTGCCAGCAGCTTGGGGCAGGGGTACATCGGGGAGCTGTTTTTT,CASSLGQGYIGELFF
TRBV5-1,TRBD2,TRBJ2-7,few,TGCGCCAGCAGCTTGGCCACTAGCGGGGGTATCTACGAGCAGTACTTC,CASSLATSGGIYEQYF
TRBV5-1,NA,TRBJ1-3,NA,TGCGCCAGCAGCTTGGCCCCAGTCTCTGGAAACACCATATATTTT,CASSLAPVSGNTIYF
TRBV6-1,NA,TRBJ1-1,NA,TGTGCCAGCAGTGAAGATCTCGGTAATGAAGCTTTCTTT,CASSEDLGNEAFF
TRBV7-6,NA,TRBJ2-3,NA,TGTGCCAGCAGCTCAGGGGGGACCACAGATACGCAGTATTTT,CASSSGGTTDTQYF
TRBV5-4,NA,TRBJ2-2,NA,TGTGCCAGCAGCTTGGAACAGGGGAACACCGGGGAGCTGTTTTTT,CASSLEQGNTGELFF
TRBV7-9,NA,TRBJ2-2,NA,TGTGCCAGCAGCCTAGGCGGGTTGCGAAACACCGGGGAGCTGTTTTTT,CASSLGGLRNTGELFF
TRBV7-9,TRBD1,TRBJ2-1,NA,TGTGCCAGCAGCCCACTCTCGGGACAGGGGTACAATGAGCAGTTCTTC,CASSPLSGQGYNEQFF
TRBV28,TRBD1,TRBJ1-6,NA,TGTGCCAGCATCTTAAGTCGGGACAGGGGACCAAGCTCCTATAATTCACCCCTCCACTTT,CASILSRDRGPSSYNSPLHF
TRBV7-2,TRBD1,TRBJ1-1,NA,TGTGCCAGCAGCCAAAGGACAGGTTCGACTGAAGCTTTCTTT,CASSQRTGSTEAFF